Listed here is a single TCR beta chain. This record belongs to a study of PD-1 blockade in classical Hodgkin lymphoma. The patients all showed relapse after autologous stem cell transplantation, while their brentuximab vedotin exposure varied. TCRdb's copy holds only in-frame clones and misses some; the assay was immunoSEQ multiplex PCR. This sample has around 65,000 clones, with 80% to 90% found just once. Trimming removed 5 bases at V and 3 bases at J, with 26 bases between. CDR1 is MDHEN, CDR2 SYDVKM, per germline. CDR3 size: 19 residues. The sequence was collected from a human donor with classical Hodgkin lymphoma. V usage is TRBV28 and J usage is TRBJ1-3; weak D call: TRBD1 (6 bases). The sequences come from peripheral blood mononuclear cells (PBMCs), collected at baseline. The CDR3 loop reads CASSGVVGTTGRYGNTIYF. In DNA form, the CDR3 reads TGTGCCAGCAGTGGGGTAGTTGGGACTACAGGGAGGTATGGAAACACCATATATTTT.